Described below is a single T cell receptor (beta chain) sequence and its context. TCRdb's copy holds only in-frame clones and misses some; the assay was immunoSEQ multiplex PCR. The data contain some 900 clones, approximately 81% of them singletons. The entry originates in a study of primary melanoma T cells and metastatic recurrence. The CDR3 length is 12 residues. V lost 6 bases and J 10 bases, leaving 15 bases between the germline ends. Germline V gene data show CDR1 as MNHGY and CDR2 as SAAAGT. The chain carries TRBV6-8 and TRBJ1-1; D unclear. The source is a human donor with melanoma. Sequencing was performed on melanoma tumor tissue. The CDR3 loop is CASRDSIGVAFF. DNA for the CDR3: TGTGCCAGCAGAGACTCGATTGGGGTAGCTTTCTTT.